The 26 T cell receptor beta chains presented below share a single source sample, sequenced in a study of chemoradiotherapy in HPV16-positive cancers. Measured with immunoSEQ multiplex PCR; TCRdb has only the in-frame clones, and not every one. Found here are approximately 600 clones, just under 80% of them singletons; the top ten hold around 12%. Source: tumor tissue, taken from a patient who underwent chemoradiotherapy. The source is a human donor with HPV-associated anogenital cancer.

The chain has TRBV2 and TRBJ2-5; D is undetermined. This CDR3 is 11 amino acids long. Trimming pared 5 bases from V and 5 bases from J, leaving 6 bases between. From germline, CDR1 is SNHLY and CDR2 FYNNEI. The CDR3 DNA follows: TGTGCCAGCAGTAGCAGGGAGACCCAGTACTTC. It codes for CASSSRETQYF.

V and J are TRBV7-9 and TRBJ2-1, with TRBD2 matching 9 bases. Germline CDR1 is SEHNR and CDR2 is FQNEAQ (reference sequence). The CDR3 runs to 14 residues. V dropped 6 bases and J dropped 5; count of bases not matched to a gene: 5. The CDR3 here is CASSISGSDNEQFF. CDR3 sequence (DNA): TGTGCCAGCAGTATTAGCGGGAGCGACAATGAGCAGTTCTTC.

The table lists this clone with a few counts. This chain connects TRBV6-5 to TRBJ1-4; a possible D gene is TRBD1 (6 bases). Trimming cost V 8 bases and J 6 bases, with 16 bases left between them. Germline CDR1 is MNHEY and CDR2 is SVGAGI. The length of the CDR3 is 14 residues. CDR3 protein: CASSNGGADEKLFF. CDR3 in DNA: TGTGCCAGCTCCAACGGGGGGGCTGATGAAAAACTGTTTTTT.

This chain joins TRBV28 and TRBJ2-1; 7 bases match TRBD2. CDR1 and CDR2 (germline): MDHEN, SYDVKM. The J segment lost 2 bases and the V segment lost 5 bases, leaving 3 bases of the junction unmatched. The CDR3 is made up of 14 amino acids. The CDR3 region is CASSLGGTYNEQFF. The CDR3 region has the DNA TGTGCCAGCAGTCTGGGGGGGACCTACAATGAGCAGTTCTTC.

The rearrangement uses TRBV6-5 and TRBJ1-6; 7 nucleotides line up with TRBD1. The CDR3 contains 15 residues. Germline lookup yields CDR1 MNHEY and CDR2 SVGAGI. The J segment lost 10 bases and the V segment lost 0 bases, leaving 6 bases of the junction unmatched. CDR3 residues: CASSYSQGLESPLHF. The CDR3 DNA follows: TGTGCCAGCAGTTACTCACAGGGGTTGGAGTCACCCCTCCACTTT.

The chain employs TRBV18 and TRBJ2-6; perhaps TRBD2 as D (5 bases). The V gene lost 5 bases and the J gene lost 5 bases, with 22 bases spanning the gap. The germline V gene has CDR1 KGHSH and CDR2 LQKENI. The CDR3 loop spans 18 amino acids. The CDR3 loop is CASSAELDLQSRANVLTF. CDR3 nucleotides: TGTGCCAGCTCAGCCGAGTTGGACTTACAAAGTCGGGCCAACGTCCTGACTTTC.

This chain uses TRBV11-2 with TRBJ1-4; 7 bases align to TRBD1. Trimming at V came to 5 bases and at J to 8 bases, leaving 8 bases not matched to a gene. This CDR3 is built from 14 residues. Germline V gene sequence: CDR1 SGHAT, CDR2 FQNNGV. Written as DNA, the CDR3 is TGTGCCAGCAGCGCCGACAGGGCGCGGGAAAAACTGTTTTTT. Translated: CASSADRAREKLFF.

The chain couples TRBV5-8 to TRBJ1-4; D gene unclear. There are 17 residues in the CDR3. The germline gives CDR1 SGHTS, CDR2 YDEGEE. Trimming pared 0 bases from V and 8 bases from J, leaving 20 bases between. As DNA, the CDR3 is TGTGCCAGCAGCTTGGCTTGGACTGTCGGTTCAGGAGAAAAACTGTTTTTT. Protein sequence: CASSLAWTVGSGEKLFF.

V is TRBV7-9 and J is TRBJ2-4, with D possibly TRBD2 on 6 matching bases. V was cut by 5 bases and J by 0 bases, with 23 bases left in between. The germline gives CDR1 SEHNR, CDR2 FQNEAQ (reference sequence). The CDR3 covers 19 residues. CDR3 nucleotide sequence: TGTGCCAGCAGCCCCCTAGTAGCGGCGGCCCGGCTAGCCAAAAACATTCAGTACTTC. This gives the protein CASSPLVAAARLAKNIQYF.

This chain connects TRBV7-8 to TRBJ2-7; tentative D call: TRBD2 (6 bases). V shed 1 base and J shed 4 bases, with 8 bases lying between them. Germline V gene sequence: CDR1 SGHVS, CDR2 FQNEAQ. The CDR3 sequence is 13 residues long. CDR3 loop: CASSLVGGYEQYF. The CDR3 DNA is TGTGCCAGCAGCTTAGTAGGAGGGTACGAGCAGTACTTC.

The table lists this clone with a count of one. This CDR3 is CATSRTSGEMVTDTQYF. Here the CDR3 DNA reads TGTGCCACCAGCAGGACTAGCGGGGAGATGGTCACAGATACGCAGTATTTT. V usage is TRBV15 and J usage is TRBJ2-3; TRBD2 matches 11 bases. V shed 3 bases, J shed 2 bases, and the junction held 7 bases outside the gene matches. This CDR3 spans 17 amino acids. CDR1 and CDR2 (germline): LNHNV, YYDKDF (reference sequence).

The V call is TRBV5-1, the J call TRBJ2-2, with D possibly TRBD2 on 6 matching bases. The CDR3 contains 16 residues. The germline V gene encodes CDR1 SGHRS and CDR2 YFSETQ. The germline V and J ends were trimmed by 2 bases and 3 bases, with 14 bases remaining between them. CDR3 protein: CASSFLRGSDTGELFF. CDR3 nucleotide sequence: TGCGCCAGCAGCTTCCTTCGGGGGTCAGACACCGGGGAGCTGTTTTTT.

This clone was counted only a few times. The V gene is TRBV29-1, the J gene TRBJ2-5, with TRBD2 as a possible D gene (5 bases). The V end lost 1 base, the J end lost 5 bases, and 17 bases lay between the germline ends. Germline CDR1 and CDR2: SQVTM and ANQGSEA. The CDR3 consists of 15 residues. CDR3 nucleotides: TGCAGCGTTGAAGGAGGTGTCGGGAATGGGGAGACCCAGTACTTC. It translates to CSVEGGVGNGETQYF.

This chain uses TRBV30 with TRBJ1-2, with 9 bases identical to TRBD1. CDR1 and CDR2 (germline): GTSNPN, SVGIG (reference sequence). The CDR3 runs 12 residues. Losses at the gene ends were 8 bases for V and 10 bases for J; bases not matched to a gene: 11. DNA of the CDR3: TGTGCCGGCCGGGACAGGGAAATTCACTACACCTTC. Translating it yields CAGRDREIHYTF.

The chain links TRBV5-4 to TRBJ2-1; 12 bases match TRBD1. The V gene's germline CDR1 is SGHNT and CDR2 YYREEE (reference sequence). The CDR3 consists of 15 residues. V lost 1 base, J lost 6 bases, and 2 bases stayed unmatched. CDR3 in amino acids: CASSLWDRGRNEQFF. The CDR3 DNA reads TGTGCCAGCAGCTTGTGGGACAGGGGGCGCAATGAGCAGTTCTTC.

As to this clone: At one of its ends the junction is not consistent with the germline gene, which may arise from a read error. The J gene is TRBJ1-1, the V gene TRBV19; the match to TRBD1 covers 7 bases. Looked up from germline, CDR1 is LNHDA and CDR2 is SQIVND (reference sequence). The CDR3 consists of 16 residues. The CDR3: CAGSPGIGQGVTEAFF. The DNA for the CDR3 is TGTGCCGGTAGTCCAGGAATCGGTCAGGGGGTCACTGAAGCTTTCTTT.

This chain uses TRBV6-4 with TRBJ1-1, with D unresolved. V lost 1 base, J lost 11 bases, and 11 bases lay in between. Germline V gene data show CDR1 as MRHNA and CDR2 as SNTAGT. The CDR3 runs 12 residues. The CDR3 loop is CASSDLEGNAFF. The CDR3 nucleotides are TGTGCCAGCAGTGACTTGGAAGGGAACGCTTTCTTT.

This clone was seen a few times. The chain has TRBV5-6 and TRBJ1-3; a possible D gene is TRBD1 (6 bases). This CDR3 region has 15 residues. V lost 0 bases and J 4 bases, leaving 11 bases between the germline ends. Germline V CDR1 and CDR2: SGHDT, YYEEEE. The CDR3 protein is CASSLAPGGGNTIYF. Written as DNA, the CDR3 is TGTGCCAGCAGCTTGGCCCCGGGGGGCGGAAACACCATATATTTT. Complete variable domain (other parts from reference TRBV5-6 and TRBJ1-3): DAGVTQSPTHLIKTRGQQVTLRCSPKSGHDTVSWYQQALGQGPQFIFQYYEEEERQRGNFPDRFSGHQFPNYSSELNVNALLLGDSALYLCASSLAPGGGNTIYFGEGSWLTVV.

V is TRBV7-8 and J is TRBJ2-5, with D possibly being TRBD1 (5 bases). This CDR3 has 17 amino acids. With 0 bases removed from V and 4 bases from J, the gap between germline ends came to 18 bases. The germline V gene encodes CDR1 SGHVS and CDR2 FQNEAQ. The CDR3, as DNA: TGTGCCAGCAGCTTAGCGGGTAAAGTGACAGTCCCAGAGACCCAGTACTTC. Amino acid sequence: CASSLAGKVTVPETQYF.

The gene calls are TRBV6-1 and TRBJ2-1, with 9 bases that match TRBD2. With V trimmed by 1 base and J by 7 bases, 8 bases remained unmatched. This CDR3 spans 16 amino acids. The germline V gene encodes CDR1 MNHNS and CDR2 SASEGT. CDR3 in amino acids: CASSEEEREEGNEQFF. The CDR3 DNA sequence: TGTGCCAGCAGTGAAGAGGAGCGGGAGGAAGGAAATGAGCAGTTCTTC.

The chain uses TRBV19 and TRBJ2-5, with 9 bases that match TRBD2. In germline, CDR1 is LNHDA, CDR2 SQIVND (reference sequence). The CDR3 has 15 residues. Losses at the gene ends were 5 bases for V and 5 bases for J; bases not matched to a gene: 9. The CDR3 DNA sequence: TGTGCCAGTAGTTCTCCAGCGGGAGGCATGGAGACCCAGTACTTC. Protein product: CASSSPAGGMETQYF.

The chain links TRBV1 to TRBJ2-6. TRBV1 is shown as a pseudogene. The CDR3 runs to 13 residues. The CDR3 is CTSSLSRANVLTF. The CDR3, as DNA: TGCACCAGCAGCCTAAGTCGGGCCAACGTCCTGACTTTC.

V is TRBV5-6 and J is TRBJ2-3; no clear D gene. The CDR3 consists of 11 residues. V lost 3 bases, J lost 3 bases, and 2 bases lay in between. Germline V CDR1 and CDR2: SGHDT, YYEEEE. For the CDR3, the DNA is TGTGCCAGCAGCTCTACAGATACGCAGTATTTT. Translation gives CASSSTDTQYF.

The rearrangement links TRBV30 to TRBJ2-2; D gene unclear. The CDR3 extends over 14 amino acids. Germline V gene sequence: CDR1 GTSNPN, CDR2 SVGIG (reference sequence). V shed 2 bases and J shed 2 bases, with 9 bases lying between them. The CDR3, as DNA: TGTGCCTGGAGTCCCGGACCTAACACCGGGGAGCTGTTTTTT. Its protein is CAWSPGPNTGELFF.

This chain connects TRBV5-1 to TRBJ2-7; D remains unclear. CDR1 is SGHRS, CDR2 YFSETQ, per germline. V lost 0 bases and J 3 bases, leaving 7 bases between the germline ends. The CDR3 has 13 residues. The CDR3 loop reads CASSLGGRYEQYF. Written as DNA, the CDR3 is TGCGCCAGCAGCTTGGGAGGACGCTACGAGCAGTACTTC.

The V and J genes are TRBV6-1 and TRBJ2-7; D gene ambiguous. CDR3 length: 13 amino acids. CDR1 and CDR2 (germline): MNHNS, SASEGT. Trimming took off 1 base at V and 3 bases at J, with 7 bases between the two ends. The CDR3 spells CASSEGWGYEQYF. The CDR3 DNA reads TGTGCCAGCAGTGAAGGATGGGGCTACGAGCAGTACTTC.